One and the same sample provided the 8 T cell receptor beta chains below, sequenced in a study of CD8 T cells in Susac syndrome. With random hexamers, reverse transcription was performed on about 0.5 to 1 ug of RNA. TCRdb recomputed calls from the immunoSEQ multiplex PCR reads with MiXCR, one row per CDR3 protein. The table lists just under 150,000 distinct CDR3 sequences, around 94% of them singletons. The sample was CD4+ T cells from PBMCs. The receptors shown here come from a human donor in good health.

The V gene is TRBV3-1, the J gene TRBJ2-2; possible D gene TRBD1, 6 bases. The V end was cut by 5 bases, the J end by 8 bases, with 12 bases between. The CDR3 contains 13 residues. Germline CDR1 is LGHDT and CDR2 is YNNKEL (reference sequence). Written as DNA, the CDR3 is TGTGCCAGCAGCAACTCCGGGACAGGGGAGCTGTTTTTT. This encodes CASSNSGTGELFF.

This chain links TRBV2 with TRBJ1-1; no firm D call. The germline V gene encodes CDR1 SNHLY and CDR2 FYNNEI. The CDR3 is 13 amino acids. The ends were cut back, 5 bases at V and 3 bases at J, with 10 bases in the middle. CDR3 DNA: TGTGCCAGCAGTAGGCCCCCCCACACTGAAGCTTTCTTT. Its protein product is CASSRPPHTEAFF. The full variable domain, completed using reference TRBV2 and TRBJ1-1, is EPEVTQTPSHQVTQMGQEVILRCVPISNHLYFYWYRQILGQKVEFLVSFYNNEISEKSEIFDDQFSVERPDGSNFTLKIRSTKLEDSAMYFCASSRPPHTEAFFGQGTRLTVV.

This chain joins TRBV5-1 and TRBJ1-1; 11 bases agree with TRBD1. After removal of 0 bases from V and 4 bases from J, the junction contained 5 bases not matched to a gene. This CDR3 is 16 amino acids long. CDR1 and CDR2 from the germline V gene are SGHRS and YFSETQ. CDR3 DNA sequence: TGCGCCAGCAGCTTGGACCTTGGGACAGGGGGCACTGAAGCTTTCTTT. It translates to CASSLDLGTGGTEAFF. The whole variable domain, filled in from reference TRBV5-1 and TRBJ1-1, reads KAGVTQTPRYLIKTRGQQVTLSCSPISGHRSVSWYQQTPGQGLQFLFEYFSETQRNKGNFPGRFSGRQFSNSRSEMNVSTLELGDSALYLCASSLDLGTGGTEAFFGQGTRLTVV.

The rearrangement joins TRBV3-1 to TRBJ1-3; TRBD1 matches 9 bases. The V gene's germline CDR1 is LGHDT and CDR2 YNNKEL (reference sequence). This CDR3 is built from 15 residues. The V segment lost 6 bases and the J segment 3 bases; nucleotides outside the gene matches: 6. The CDR3 DNA reads as TGTGCCAGCAGGCAATTGACAGGGGGTGGAAACACCATATATTTT. This gives the protein CASRQLTGGGNTIYF.

This clonotype was picked up a small number of times. The J gene is TRBJ2-7, the V gene TRBV12-3 or TRBV12-4; D ambiguous. This CDR3 spans 11 amino acids. The V end was cut by 4 bases, the J end by 5 bases, with 6 bases between. The CDR3 DNA is TGTGCCAGCAGTTCTAGGAACGAGCAGTACTTC. Protein: CASSSRNEQYF.

The DNA for the CDR3 is TGTGCCAGCAGTTACTCAGACAGGGTAGGGTCCTATAGCAATCAGCCCCAGCATTTT. This gives the protein CASSYSDRVGSYSNQPQHF. The rearrangement uses TRBV6-5 and TRBJ1-5; 7 bases match TRBD1. This CDR3 spans 19 amino acids. CDR1 is MNHEY, CDR2 SVGAGI, per germline. The ends lost 0 bases at V and 0 bases at J; junction bases unmatched: 11.

The chain carries TRBV18 and TRBJ2-7, with unresolved D. V lost 3 bases to trimming and J lost 0 bases, with 6 bases between them. Germline V gives CDR1 KGHSH, CDR2 LQKENI. This CDR3 has 13 residues. DNA of the CDR3: TGTGCCAGCTCACCGATAAGCTCCTACGAGCAGTACTTC. Translating gives CASSPISSYEQYF.

The J gene is TRBJ2-2, the V gene TRBV24-1; no definite D call. This CDR3 is 15 amino acids long. From germline, CDR1 is KGHDR and CDR2 SFDVKD. Trimming stripped 7 bases from V and 1 base from J, with 12 bases between. CDR3 protein: CATSPSRRNTGELFF. CDR3 DNA sequence: TGTGCCACCAGCCCGTCCAGGAGGAACACCGGGGAGCTGTTTTTT.